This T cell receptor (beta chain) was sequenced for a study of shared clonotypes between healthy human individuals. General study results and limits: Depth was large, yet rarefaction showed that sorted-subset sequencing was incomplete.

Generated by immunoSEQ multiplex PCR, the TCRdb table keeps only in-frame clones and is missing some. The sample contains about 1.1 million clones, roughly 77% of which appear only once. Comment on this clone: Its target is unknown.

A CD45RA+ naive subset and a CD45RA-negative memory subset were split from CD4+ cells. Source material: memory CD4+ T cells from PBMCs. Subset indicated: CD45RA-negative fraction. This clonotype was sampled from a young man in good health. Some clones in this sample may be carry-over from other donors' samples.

CDR3 bases: TGTGCCAGCAGCTTGGGGGTTTTGAACACTGAAGCTTTCTTT. Its translation is CASSLGVLNTEAFF. V gene TRBV7-9 combines with J gene TRBJ1-1; tentative D call: TRBD1 (5 bases). Trimming removed 3 bases from V and 0 bases from J, with 8 bases in between. Germline V gene sequence: CDR1 SEHNR, CDR2 FQNEAQ (reference sequence). This CDR3 spans 14 amino acids.